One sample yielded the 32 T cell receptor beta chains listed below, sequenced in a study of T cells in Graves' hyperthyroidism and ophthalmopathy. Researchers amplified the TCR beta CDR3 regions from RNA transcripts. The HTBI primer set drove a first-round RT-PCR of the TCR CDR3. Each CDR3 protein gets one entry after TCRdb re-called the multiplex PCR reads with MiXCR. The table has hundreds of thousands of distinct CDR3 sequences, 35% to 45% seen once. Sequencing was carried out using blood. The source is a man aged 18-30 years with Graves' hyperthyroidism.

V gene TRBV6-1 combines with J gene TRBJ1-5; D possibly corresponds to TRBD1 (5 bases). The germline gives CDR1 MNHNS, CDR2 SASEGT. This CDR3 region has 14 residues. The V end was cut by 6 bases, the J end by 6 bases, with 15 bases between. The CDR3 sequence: CASSIPGKGQPQHF. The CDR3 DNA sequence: TGTGCCAGCAGCATTCCAGGGAAGGGTCAGCCCCAGCATTTT.

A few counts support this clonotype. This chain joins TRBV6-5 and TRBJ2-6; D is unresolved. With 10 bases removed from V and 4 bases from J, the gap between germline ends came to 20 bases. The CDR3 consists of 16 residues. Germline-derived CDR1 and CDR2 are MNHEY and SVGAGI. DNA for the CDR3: TGTGCCACGAGCGCTAGTAAGGGTACCGGGGCCAACGTCCTGACTTTC. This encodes CATSASKGTGANVLTF.

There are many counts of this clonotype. The CDR3 spells CASSRAGQEKLFF. In DNA form, the CDR3 reads TGTGCCAGCAGCCGAGCAGGGCAGGAAAAACTGTTTTTT. This chain connects TRBV7-2 to TRBJ1-4; D might be TRBD1 (5 bases). This CDR3 is 13 amino acids long. Germline lookup yields CDR1 SGHTA and CDR2 FQGNSA. The V end lost 5 bases, the J end lost 8 bases, and 12 bases lay between the germline ends.

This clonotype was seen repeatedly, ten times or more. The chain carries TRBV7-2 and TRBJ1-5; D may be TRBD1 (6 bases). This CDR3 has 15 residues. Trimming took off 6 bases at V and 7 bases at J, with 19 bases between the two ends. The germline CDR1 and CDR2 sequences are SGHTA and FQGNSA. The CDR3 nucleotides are TGTGCCAGCAGTCCGCGGGGGGGCGTGGGACAGCCCCAGCATTTT. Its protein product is CASSPRGGVGQPQHF.

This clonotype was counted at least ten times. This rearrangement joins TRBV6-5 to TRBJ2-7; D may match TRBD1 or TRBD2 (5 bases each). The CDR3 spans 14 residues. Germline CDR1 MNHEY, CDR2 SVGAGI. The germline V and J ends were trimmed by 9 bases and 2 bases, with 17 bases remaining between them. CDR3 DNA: TGTGCCAGTAGTCCTCGGGACCGAACCTACGAGCAGTACTTC. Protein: CASSPRDRTYEQYF.

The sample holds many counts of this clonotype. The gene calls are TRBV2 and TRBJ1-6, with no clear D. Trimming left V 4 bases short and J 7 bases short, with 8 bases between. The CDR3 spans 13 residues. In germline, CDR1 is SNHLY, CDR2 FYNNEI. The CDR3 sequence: CASSGAPNSPLHF. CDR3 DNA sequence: TGTGCCAGCAGTGGGGCCCCGAATTCACCCCTCCACTTT.

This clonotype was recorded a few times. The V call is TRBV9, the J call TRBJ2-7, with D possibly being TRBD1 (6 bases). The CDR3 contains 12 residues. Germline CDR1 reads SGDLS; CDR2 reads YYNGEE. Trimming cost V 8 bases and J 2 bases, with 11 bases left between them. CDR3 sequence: CARNREAYEQYF. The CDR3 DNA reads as TGTGCCAGGAACAGGGAAGCCTACGAGCAGTACTTC.

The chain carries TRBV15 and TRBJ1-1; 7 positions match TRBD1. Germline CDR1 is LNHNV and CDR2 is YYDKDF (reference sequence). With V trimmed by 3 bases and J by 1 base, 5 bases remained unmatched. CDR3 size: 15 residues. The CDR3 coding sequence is TGTGCCACCAGCAGCTTAGGGACAGCGAACACTGAAGCTTTCTTT. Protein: CATSSLGTANTEAFF.

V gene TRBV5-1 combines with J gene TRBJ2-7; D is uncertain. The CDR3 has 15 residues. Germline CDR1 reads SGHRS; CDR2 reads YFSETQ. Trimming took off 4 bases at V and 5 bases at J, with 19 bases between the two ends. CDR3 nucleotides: TGCGCCAGCAGCCGCTTCGGTGCCAATTCCGACGAGCAGTACTTC. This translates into CASSRFGANSDEQYF.

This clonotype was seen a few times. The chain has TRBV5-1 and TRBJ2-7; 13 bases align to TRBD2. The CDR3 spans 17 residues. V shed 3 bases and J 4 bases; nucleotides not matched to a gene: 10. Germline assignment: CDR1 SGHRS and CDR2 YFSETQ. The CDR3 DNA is TGCGCCAGCAGCTCGGGGCGGACTAGCGGGAGTGCGTACGAGCAGTACTTC. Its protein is CASSSGRTSGSAYEQYF.

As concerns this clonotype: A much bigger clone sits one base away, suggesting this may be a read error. The CDR3 region has the DNA TGTGCCAGCAGCTCGGGACAGTCAATGGTGCGAAACACCATATATTTT. It encodes CASSSGQSMVRNTIYF. The chain combines TRBV7-6 with TRBJ1-3, with TRBD1 matching over 7 bases. Germline V gene lookup returns CDR1 SGHVS and CDR2 FNYEAQ. Germline trimming cut 4 bases from V and 5 bases from J; bases unmatched to any gene: 11. This CDR3 has 16 residues.

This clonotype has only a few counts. The DNA for the CDR3 is TGCAGTGCTAGTCAAGCGGGGAAAGTGGTTCAGACCCAGTACTTC. Its protein is CSASQAGKVVQTQYF. The J gene is TRBJ2-5, the V gene TRBV20-1, with 7 bases matching TRBD2. Germline assignment: CDR1 DFQATT and CDR2 SNEGSKA (reference sequence). There are 15 residues in the CDR3. Unmatched junction bases numbered 13, after V lost 3 bases and J lost 6 bases.

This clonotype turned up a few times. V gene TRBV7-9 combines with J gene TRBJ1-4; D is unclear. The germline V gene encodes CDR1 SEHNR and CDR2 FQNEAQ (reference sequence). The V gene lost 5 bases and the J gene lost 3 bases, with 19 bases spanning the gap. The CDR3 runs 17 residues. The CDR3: CASSLGLPKVANEKLFF. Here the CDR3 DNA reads TGTGCCAGCAGCCTTGGACTGCCCAAGGTGGCTAATGAAAAACTGTTTTTT.

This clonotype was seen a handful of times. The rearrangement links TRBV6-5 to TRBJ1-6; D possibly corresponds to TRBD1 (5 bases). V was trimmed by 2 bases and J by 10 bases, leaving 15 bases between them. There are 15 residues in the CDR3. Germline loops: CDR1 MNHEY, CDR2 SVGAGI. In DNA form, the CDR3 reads TGTGCCAGCAGTTACCTCGGGCAGGGAGGGTCACCCCTCCACTTT. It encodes CASSYLGQGGSPLHF.

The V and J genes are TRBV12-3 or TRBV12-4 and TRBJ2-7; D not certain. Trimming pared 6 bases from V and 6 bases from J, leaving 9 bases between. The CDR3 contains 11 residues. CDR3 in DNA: TGTGCCAGCAGAGGGAATGGCGAGCAGTACTTC. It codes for CASRGNGEQYF.

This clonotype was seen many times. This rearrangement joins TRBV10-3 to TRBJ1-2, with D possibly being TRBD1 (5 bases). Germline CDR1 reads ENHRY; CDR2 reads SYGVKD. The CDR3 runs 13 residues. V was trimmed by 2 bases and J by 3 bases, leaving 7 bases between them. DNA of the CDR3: TGTGCCATCAGTGAGGGAGGGGACTATGGCTACACCTTC. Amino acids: CAISEGGDYGYTF.

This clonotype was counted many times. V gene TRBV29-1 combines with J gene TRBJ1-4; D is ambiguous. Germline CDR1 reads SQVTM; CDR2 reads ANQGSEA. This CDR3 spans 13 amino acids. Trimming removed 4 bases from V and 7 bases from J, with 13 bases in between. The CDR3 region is CSVARDPGEKLFF. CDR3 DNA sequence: TGCAGCGTTGCCCGGGATCCGGGTGAAAAACTGTTTTTT. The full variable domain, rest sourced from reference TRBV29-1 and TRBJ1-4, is SAVISQKPSRDICQRGTSLTIQCQVDSQVTMMFWYRQQPGQSLTLIATANQGSEATYESGFVIDKFPISRPNLTFSTLTVSNMSPEDSSIYLCSVARDPGEKLFFGSGTQLSVL.

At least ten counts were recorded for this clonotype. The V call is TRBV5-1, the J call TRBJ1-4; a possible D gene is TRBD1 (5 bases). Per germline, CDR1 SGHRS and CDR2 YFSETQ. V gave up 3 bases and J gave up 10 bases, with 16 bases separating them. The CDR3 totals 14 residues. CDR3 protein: CASSSSTVKGKLFF. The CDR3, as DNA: TGCGCCAGCAGCTCCTCGACAGTAAAAGGAAAACTGTTTTTT.

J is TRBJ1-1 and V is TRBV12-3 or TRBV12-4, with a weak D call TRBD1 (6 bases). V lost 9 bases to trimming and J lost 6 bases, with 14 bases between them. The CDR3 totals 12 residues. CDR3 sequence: CASRGGRPEAFF. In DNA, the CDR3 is TGTGCCAGTCGGGGGGGGCGACCTGAAGCTTTCTTT.

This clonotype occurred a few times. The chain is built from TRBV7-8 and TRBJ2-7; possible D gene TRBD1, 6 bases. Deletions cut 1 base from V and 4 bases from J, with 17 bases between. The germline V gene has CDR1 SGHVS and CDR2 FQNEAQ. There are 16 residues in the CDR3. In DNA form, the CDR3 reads TGTGCCAGCAGCTTAGGGCGACAGGAGTCATATTACGAGCAGTACTTC. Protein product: CASSLGRQESYYEQYF.

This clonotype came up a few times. The DNA for the CDR3 is TGTGCCAGCAGTGAGCAGGGGGAGTTGGACAGAAACACTGAAGCTTTCTTT. This gives the protein CASSEQGELDRNTEAFF. The chain joins TRBV2 to TRBJ1-1; 7 bases agree with TRBD1. In germline, CDR1 is SNHLY, CDR2 FYNNEI. The CDR3 spans 17 residues. The V segment lost 3 bases and the J segment 2 bases; nucleotides outside the gene matches: 12.

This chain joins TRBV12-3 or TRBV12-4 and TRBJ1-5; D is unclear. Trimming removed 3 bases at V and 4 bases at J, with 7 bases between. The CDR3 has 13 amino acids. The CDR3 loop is CASSFWENQPQHF. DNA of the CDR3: TGTGCCAGCAGTTTCTGGGAAAATCAGCCCCAGCATTTT.

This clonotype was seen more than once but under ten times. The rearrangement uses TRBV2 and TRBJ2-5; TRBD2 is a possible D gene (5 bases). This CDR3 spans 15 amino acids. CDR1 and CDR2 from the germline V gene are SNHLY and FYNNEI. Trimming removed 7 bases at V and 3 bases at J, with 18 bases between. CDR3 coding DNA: TGTGCCAGCATCGAAAGAGGGTATTCCAAAGAGACCCAGTACTTC. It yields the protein CASIERGYSKETQYF.

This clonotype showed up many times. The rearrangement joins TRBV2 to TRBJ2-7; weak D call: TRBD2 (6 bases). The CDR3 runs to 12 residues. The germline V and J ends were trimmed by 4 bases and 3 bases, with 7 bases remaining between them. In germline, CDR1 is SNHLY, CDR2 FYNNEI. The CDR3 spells CASSGLDYEQYF. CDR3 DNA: TGTGCCAGCAGTGGACTAGACTACGAGCAGTACTTC.

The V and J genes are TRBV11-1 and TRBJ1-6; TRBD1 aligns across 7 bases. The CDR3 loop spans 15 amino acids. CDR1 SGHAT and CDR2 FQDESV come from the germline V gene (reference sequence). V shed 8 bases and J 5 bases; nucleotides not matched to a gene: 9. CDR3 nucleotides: TGTGCCAGCTCCCCAACGGGACAGAATAATTCACCCCTCCACTTT. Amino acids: CASSPTGQNNSPLHF. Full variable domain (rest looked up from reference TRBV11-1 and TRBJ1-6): EAEVAQSPRYKITEKSQAVAFWCDPISGHATLYWYRQILGQGPELLVQFQDESVVDDSQLPKDRFSAERLKGVDSTLKIQPAELGDSAMYLCASSPTGQNNSPLHFGNGTRLTVT.

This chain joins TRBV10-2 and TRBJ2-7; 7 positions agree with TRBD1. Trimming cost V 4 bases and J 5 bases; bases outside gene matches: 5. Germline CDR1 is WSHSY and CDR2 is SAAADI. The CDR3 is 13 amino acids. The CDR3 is CASSAGDRDEQYF. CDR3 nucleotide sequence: TGCGCCAGCAGTGCCGGAGACAGGGACGAGCAGTACTTC.

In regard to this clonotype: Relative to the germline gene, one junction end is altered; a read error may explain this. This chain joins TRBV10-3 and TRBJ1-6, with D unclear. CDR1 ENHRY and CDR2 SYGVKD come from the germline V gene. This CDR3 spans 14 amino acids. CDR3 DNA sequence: TGTGCCAGCAGTGAAAGGTGGGCTAATTCACCCCTCCACTTT. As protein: CASSERWANSPLHF.

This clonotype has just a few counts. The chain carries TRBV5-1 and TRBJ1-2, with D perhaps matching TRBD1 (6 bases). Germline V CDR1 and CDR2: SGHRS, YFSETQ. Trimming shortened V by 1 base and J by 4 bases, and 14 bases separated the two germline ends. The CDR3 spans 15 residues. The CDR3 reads CASSLYRENSYGYTF. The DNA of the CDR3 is TGCGCCAGCAGCTTGTACAGGGAGAATAGCTATGGCTACACCTTC.

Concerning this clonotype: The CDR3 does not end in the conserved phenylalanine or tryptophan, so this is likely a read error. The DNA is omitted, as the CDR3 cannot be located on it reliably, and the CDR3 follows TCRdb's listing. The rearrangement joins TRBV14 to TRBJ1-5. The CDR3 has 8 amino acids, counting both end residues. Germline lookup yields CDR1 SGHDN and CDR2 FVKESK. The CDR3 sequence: CASSRTSG.

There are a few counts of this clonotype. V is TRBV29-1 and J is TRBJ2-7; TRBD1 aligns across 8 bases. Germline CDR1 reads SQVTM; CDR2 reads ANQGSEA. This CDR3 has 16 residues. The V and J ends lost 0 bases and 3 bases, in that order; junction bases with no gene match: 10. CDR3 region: CSVEDPASGQDYEQYF. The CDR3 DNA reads TGCAGCGTTGAAGACCCTGCATCGGGACAGGACTACGAGCAGTACTTC.

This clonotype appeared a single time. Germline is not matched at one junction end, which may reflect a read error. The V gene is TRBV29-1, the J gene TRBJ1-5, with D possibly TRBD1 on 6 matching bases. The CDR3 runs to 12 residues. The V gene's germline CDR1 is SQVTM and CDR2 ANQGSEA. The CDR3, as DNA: TGCAGCTACCGGGACAACAATCAACCCCAGCATTTT. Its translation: CSYRDNNQPQHF.

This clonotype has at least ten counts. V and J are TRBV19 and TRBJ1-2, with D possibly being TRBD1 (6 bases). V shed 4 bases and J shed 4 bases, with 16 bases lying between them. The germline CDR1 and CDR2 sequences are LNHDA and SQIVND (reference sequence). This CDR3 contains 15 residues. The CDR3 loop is CASSTLLQGGYGYTF. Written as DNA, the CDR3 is TGTGCCAGTAGTACCCTACTACAGGGAGGCTATGGCTACACCTTC.